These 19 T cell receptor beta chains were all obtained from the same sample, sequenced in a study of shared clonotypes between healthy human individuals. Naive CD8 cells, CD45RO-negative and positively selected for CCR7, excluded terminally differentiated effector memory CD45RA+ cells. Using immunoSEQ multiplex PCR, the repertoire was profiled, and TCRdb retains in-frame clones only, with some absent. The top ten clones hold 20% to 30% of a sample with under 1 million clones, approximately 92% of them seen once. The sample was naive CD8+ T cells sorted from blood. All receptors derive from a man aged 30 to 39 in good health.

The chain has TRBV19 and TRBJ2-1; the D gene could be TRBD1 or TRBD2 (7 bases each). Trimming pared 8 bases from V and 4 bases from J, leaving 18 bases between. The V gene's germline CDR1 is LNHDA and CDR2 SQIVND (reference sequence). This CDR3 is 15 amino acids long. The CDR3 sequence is CASSNDREGYNEQFF. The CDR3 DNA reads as TGTGCCAGTTCTAACGACAGGGAGGGGTACAATGAGCAGTTCTTC.

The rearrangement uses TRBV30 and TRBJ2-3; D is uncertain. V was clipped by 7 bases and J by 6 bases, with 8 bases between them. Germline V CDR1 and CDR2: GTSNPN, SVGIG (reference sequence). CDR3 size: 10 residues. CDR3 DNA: TGTGCCTTTGGGGTGGATACGCAGTATTTT. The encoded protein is CAFGVDTQYF.

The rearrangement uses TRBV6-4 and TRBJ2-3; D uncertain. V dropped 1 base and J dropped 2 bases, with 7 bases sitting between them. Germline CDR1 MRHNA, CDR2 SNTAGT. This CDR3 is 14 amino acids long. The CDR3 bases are TGTGCCAGCAGTGACTTCCCGCACACAGATACGCAGTATTTT. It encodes CASSDFPHTDTQYF.

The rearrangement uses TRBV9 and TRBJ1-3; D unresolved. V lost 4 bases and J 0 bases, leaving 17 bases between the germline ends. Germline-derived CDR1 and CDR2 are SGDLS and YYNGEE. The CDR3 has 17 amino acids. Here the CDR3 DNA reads TGTGCCAGCAGCTACCTGGGTATTCCGAGCTCTGGAAACACCATATATTTT. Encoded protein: CASSYLGIPSSGNTIYF.

CDR3 loop: CASSWMETQYF. The CDR3 DNA reads TGTGCCAGCAGTTGGATGGAGACCCAGTACTTC. J is TRBJ2-5 and V is TRBV27; no definite D call. Germline CDR1 and CDR2: MNHEY and SMNVEV (reference sequence). With 4 bases removed from V and 5 bases from J, the gap between germline ends came to 5 bases. The CDR3 is 11 amino acids.

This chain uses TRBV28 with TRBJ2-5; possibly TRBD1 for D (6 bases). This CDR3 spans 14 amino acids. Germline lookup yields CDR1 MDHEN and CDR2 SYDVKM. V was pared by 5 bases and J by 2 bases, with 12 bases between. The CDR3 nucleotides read TGTGCCAGCAGTCCCTGGACAGAACAAGAGACCCAGTACTTC. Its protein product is CASSPWTEQETQYF.

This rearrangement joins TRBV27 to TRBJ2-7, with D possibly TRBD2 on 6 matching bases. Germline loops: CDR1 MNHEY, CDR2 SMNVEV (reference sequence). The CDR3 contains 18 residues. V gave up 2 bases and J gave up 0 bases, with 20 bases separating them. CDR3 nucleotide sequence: TGTGCCAGCAGTTTAGTAGGCGGGGTGGGTCCCAGCTCCTACGAGCAGTACTTC. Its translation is CASSLVGGVGPSSYEQYF.

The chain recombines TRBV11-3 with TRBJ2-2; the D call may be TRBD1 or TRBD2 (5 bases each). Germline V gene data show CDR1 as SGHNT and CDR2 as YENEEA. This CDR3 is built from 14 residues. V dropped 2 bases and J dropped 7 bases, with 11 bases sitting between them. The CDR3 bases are TGTGCCAGCAGCTTATTGAGGGGAGACGGGGAGCTGTTTTTT. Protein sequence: CASSLLRGDGELFF.

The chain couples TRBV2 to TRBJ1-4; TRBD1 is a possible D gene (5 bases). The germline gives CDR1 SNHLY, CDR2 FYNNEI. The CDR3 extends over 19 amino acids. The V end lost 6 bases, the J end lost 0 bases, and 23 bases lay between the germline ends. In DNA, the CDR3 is TGTGCCAGCAGCGATCCGGGACTTAGTCAGGGTGCAACTAATGAAAAACTGTTTTTT. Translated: CASSDPGLSQGATNEKLFF.

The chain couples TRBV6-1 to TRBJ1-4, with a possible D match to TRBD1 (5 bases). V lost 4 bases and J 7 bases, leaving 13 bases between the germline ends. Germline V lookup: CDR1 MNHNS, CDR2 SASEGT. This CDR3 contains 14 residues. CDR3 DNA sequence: TGTGCCAGCAGTGCCCAGGGTTGGGGTGAAAAACTGTTTTTT. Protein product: CASSAQGWGEKLFF.

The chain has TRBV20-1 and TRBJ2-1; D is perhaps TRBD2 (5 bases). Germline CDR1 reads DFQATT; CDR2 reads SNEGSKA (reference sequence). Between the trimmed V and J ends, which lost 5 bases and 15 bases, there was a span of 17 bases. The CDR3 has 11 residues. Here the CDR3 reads CSAPRGGLGFF. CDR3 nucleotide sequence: TGCAGTGCTCCCCGAGGCGGACTCGGGTTCTTC.

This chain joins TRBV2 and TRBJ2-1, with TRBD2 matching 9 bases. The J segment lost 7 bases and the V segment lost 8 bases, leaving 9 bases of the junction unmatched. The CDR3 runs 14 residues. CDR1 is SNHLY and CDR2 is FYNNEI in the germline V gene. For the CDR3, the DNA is TGTGCCAGCCTATCTCTAGCGGGAAGGAATGAGCAGTTCTTC. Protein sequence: CASLSLAGRNEQFF.

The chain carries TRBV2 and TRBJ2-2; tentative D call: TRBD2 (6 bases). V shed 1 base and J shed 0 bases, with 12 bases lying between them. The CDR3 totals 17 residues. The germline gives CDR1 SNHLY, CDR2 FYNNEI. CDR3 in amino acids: CASSEVFGGANTGELFF. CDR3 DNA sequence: TGTGCCAGCAGTGAAGTATTCGGCGGGGCGAACACCGGGGAGCTGTTTTTT.

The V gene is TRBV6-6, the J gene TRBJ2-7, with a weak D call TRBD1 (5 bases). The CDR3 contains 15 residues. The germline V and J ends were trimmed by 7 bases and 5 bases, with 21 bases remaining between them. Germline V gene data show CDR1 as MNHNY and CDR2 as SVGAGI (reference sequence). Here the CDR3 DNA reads TGTGCCAGCATGATGTGGATAGCAGGGCCGGACGAGCAGTACTTC. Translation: CASMMWIAGPDEQYF.

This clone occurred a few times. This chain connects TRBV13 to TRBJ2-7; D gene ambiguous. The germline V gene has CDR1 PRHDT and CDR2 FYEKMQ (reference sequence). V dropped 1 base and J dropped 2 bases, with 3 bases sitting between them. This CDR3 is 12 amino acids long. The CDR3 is CASSLEAYEQYF. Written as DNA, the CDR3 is TGTGCCAGCAGCTTAGAAGCCTACGAGCAGTACTTC.

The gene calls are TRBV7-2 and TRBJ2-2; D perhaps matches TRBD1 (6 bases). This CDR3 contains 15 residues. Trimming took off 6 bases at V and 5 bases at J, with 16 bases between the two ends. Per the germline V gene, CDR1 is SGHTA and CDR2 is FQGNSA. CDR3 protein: CASREDRRKTGELFF. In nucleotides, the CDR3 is TGTGCCAGCAGAGAGGACAGACGGAAGACCGGGGAGCTGTTTTTT.

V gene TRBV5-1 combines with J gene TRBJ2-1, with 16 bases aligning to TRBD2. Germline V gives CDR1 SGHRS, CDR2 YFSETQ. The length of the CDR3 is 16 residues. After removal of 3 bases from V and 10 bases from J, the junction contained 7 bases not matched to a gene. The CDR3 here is CASSSAGTSGRVEQFF. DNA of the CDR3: TGCGCCAGCAGCTCCGCCGGGACTAGCGGGAGGGTCGAGCAGTTCTTC.

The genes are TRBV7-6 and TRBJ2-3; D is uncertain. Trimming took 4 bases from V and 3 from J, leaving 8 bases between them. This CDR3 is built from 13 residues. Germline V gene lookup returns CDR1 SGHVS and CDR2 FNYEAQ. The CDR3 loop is CASSSYGTDTQYF. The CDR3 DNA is TGTGCCAGCAGCTCGTATGGAACAGATACGCAGTATTTT.

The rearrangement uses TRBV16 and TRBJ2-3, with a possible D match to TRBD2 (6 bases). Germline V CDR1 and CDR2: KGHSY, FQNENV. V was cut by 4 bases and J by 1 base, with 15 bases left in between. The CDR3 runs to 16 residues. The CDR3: CASSPIGAGRTDTQYF. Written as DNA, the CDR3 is TGTGCCAGCAGCCCTATCGGGGCGGGGCGCACAGATACGCAGTATTTT.